These T cell receptor beta chains were read from a single sample in a study of T cell responses to AZD1222 COVID-19 vaccine. Using immunoSEQ multiplex PCR, the repertoire was profiled, and TCRdb retains in-frame clones only, with some absent. The table includes 68,000 or so clones, roughly 90% detected once. The specimen was peripheral blood, collected on day 0 of AZD1222 vaccination. The receptors originated from an adult in good health. CDR3s include the opening cysteine and the closing phenylalanine or tryptophan. A D gene is named only where the DNA matches it firmly. Rows give clone size only sometimes, using once, few, many, or a class for an expanded clone.

clone_size j_call v_call d_call cdr3_nt cdr3_aa
. TRBJ2-1 TRBV19 . TGTGCCAGTAGTAACCTCGGCGGCAGCTCCTACAATGAGCAGTTCTTC CASSNLGGSSYNEQFF
few TRBJ2-5 TRBV4-1 . TGCGCCAGCAGCCAAGAAGCGGAGGAGCAAGAGACCCAGTACTTC CASSQEAEEQETQYF
. TRBJ2-7 TRBV29-1 . TGCAGCGTTGGTCGAAGCATCCTCCAGCAGTACTTC CSVGRSILQQYF
once TRBJ2-5 TRBV5-8 TRBD1 TGTGCCAGCAGCTCACAGGGGCGGGAGACCCAGTACTTC CASSSQGRETQYF
. TRBJ1-5 TRBV18 . TGTGCCAGCTCATCCACCCGACAGTCCAATCAGCCCCAGCATTTT CASSSTRQSNQPQHF
. TRBJ1-4 TRBV29-1 . TGCAGCGCCCTGGGAACAGGGAACGGGATTTATGAAAAACTGTTTTTT CSALGTGNGIYEKLFF
. TRBJ2-7 TRBV3-1/TRBV3-2 TRBD2 TGTGCCAGCAGCTCCAGCGGGAGCGAGCAGTACTTC CASSSSGSEQYF
. TRBJ1-2 TRBV28 . TGTGCCAGCAGTTTGGGCGGGGATGGCTACACCTTC CASSLGGDGYTF
. TRBJ2-5 TRBV7-2 TRBD2 TGTGCCAGCAGCTTAGGGGCTAGCGGGGAGACCCAGTACTTC CASSLGASGETQYF
. TRBJ1-3 TRBV3-1/TRBV3-2 . TGTGCCAGCAGCCCCGTCGCGGGCGTCAACACCATATATTTT CASSPVAGVNTIYF
. TRBJ2-7 TRBV5-6 . TGTGCCAGCAGCTTTCGGGGCGGGCAGTACTTC CASSFRGGQYF
. TRBJ2-1 TRBV2 TRBD2 TGTGCCAGCAGTGTGATAACTAGCGGAACTCTGAGCTCCTACAATGAGCAGTTCTTC CASSVITSGTLSSYNEQFF
. TRBJ2-7 TRBV3-1/TRBV3-2 . TGTGCCAGCAGCCAAGATTCCGTCTACGAGCAGTACTTC CASSQDSVYEQYF
. TRBJ2-3 TRBV5-1 . TGCGCCAGCAGCTTGGATTTCCGGGCCATACTACCCGGGGACTATACGCAGTATTTT CASSLDFRAILPGDYTQYF
once TRBJ2-2 TRBV19 TRBD2 TGTGCCAGTACTCGACTAGCGGGAGGGAACACCGGGGAGCTGTTTTTT CASTRLAGGNTGELFF
. TRBJ1-1 TRBV28 . TGTGCCAGCAGTTTGTTAAGGGGAATGAACACTGAAGCTTTCTTT CASSLLRGMNTEAFF
. TRBJ2-2 TRBV5-6 . TGTGCCAGCAGCTTTTCCTTCAACACCGGGGAGCTGTTTTTT CASSFSFNTGELFF
. TRBJ1-1 TRBV9 TRBD1 TGTGCCAGCAGCGTGACAGGGTTGAACACTGAAGCTTTCTTT CASSVTGLNTEAFF
. TRBJ1-1 TRBV29-1 TRBD1 TGCAGCGTTGAAACCATAGACAGGGGGTTCTCTGAAGCTTTCTTT CSVETIDRGFSEAFF
. TRBJ2-5 TRBV5-1 . TGCGCCAGCAGCTTAGCCGCGGGACAAGAGACCCAGTACTTC CASSLAAGQETQYF
. TRBJ2-7 TRBV7-9 TRBD1 TGTGCCAGCAGCTTAGGTGGGACAGGGGCCTCCGAGCAGTACTTC CASSLGGTGASEQYF
. TRBJ2-3 TRBV15 TRBD2 TGTGCCACCAGCGGAGCCGACCGGCTAGCGGGACCCACAGATACGCAGTATTTT CATSGADRLAGPTDTQYF
few TRBJ2-6 TRBV6-4 . TGTGCCAGCAGTGACTCGTCAGCAGGCTCTGGGGCCAACGTCCTGACTTTC CASSDSSAGSGANVLTF
. TRBJ1-2 TRBV10-1 TRBD1 TGCGCCAGCAGTCGCGGGACAGGGGTGGATGGCTACACCTTC CASSRGTGVDGYTF
. TRBJ1-2 TRBV30 . TGTGCCTGGAGTGTGGGCAGGGGAGGCTATGGCTACACCTTC CAWSVGRGGYGYTF
. TRBJ1-4 TRBV19 . TGTGCCAGTATTGACGGTGCAACTAATGAAAAACTGTTTTTT CASIDGATNEKLFF
. TRBJ2-7 TRBV2 . TGTGCCAGCAGTGATTTAGGGGCAGACTACGAGCAGTACTTC CASSDLGADYEQYF
once TRBJ2-5 TRBV4-1 TRBD2 TGCGCCAGCAGCCTCCTGACTAGCGCGGAAGAGACCCAGTACTTC CASSLLTSAEETQYF